The 10 T cell receptor beta chains below come from one sample, sequenced in a study of blood T cell repertoires in COVID-19. Sequencing used immunoSEQ multiplex PCR; TCRdb keeps in-frame clones, though not all of them. The table has over 150,000 clones, more than 80% seen once. Sequenced material: peripheral blood. These TCRs come from a human donor in a cohort sampled during active COVID-19.

The chain combines TRBV5-4 with TRBJ2-2; D possibly corresponds to TRBD2 (5 bases). V lost 2 bases and J 3 bases, leaving 8 bases between the germline ends. The CDR3 has 14 residues. The germline V gene encodes CDR1 SGHNT and CDR2 YYREEE (reference sequence). CDR3 nucleotides: TGTGCCAGCAGCTTAGAAGCGGACACCGGGGAGCTGTTTTTT. This sequence encodes CASSLEADTGELFF.

This clone was seen more than once but under ten times. This chain uses TRBV11-3 with TRBJ1-1; D gene uncertain. V was clipped by 0 bases and J by 8 bases, with 7 bases between them. The CDR3 contains 12 residues. The V gene's germline CDR1 is SGHNT and CDR2 YENEEA. The CDR3 protein is CASSLDRGEAFF. The CDR3 nucleotides are TGTGCCAGCAGCTTAGACCGAGGGGAAGCTTTCTTT. Drawing the rest from reference TRBV11-3 and TRBJ1-1, the complete variable domain is EAGVVQSPRYKIIEKKQPVAFWCNPISGHNTLYWYLQNLGQGPELLIRYENEEAVDDSQLPKDRFSAERLKGVDSTLKIQPAELGDSAVYLCASSLDRGEAFFGQGTRLTVV.

This chain links TRBV27 with TRBJ1-3, with 10 positions matching TRBD1. CDR1 is MNHEY, CDR2 SMNVEV, per germline (reference sequence). This CDR3 is built from 17 residues. J gave up 1 base and V 6 bases, and 9 bases lay outside the gene matches. The CDR3 DNA reads TGTGCCAGCAGCCCCGGGACAGGGGTACGATCTGGAAACACCATATATTTT. Its protein is CASSPGTGVRSGNTIYF.

A single count supports this clone. The rearrangement uses TRBV6-5 and TRBJ1-3; D is unresolved. The germline V gene has CDR1 MNHEY and CDR2 SVGAGI. The CDR3 is 15 amino acids. V was trimmed by 4 bases and J by 2 bases, leaving 12 bases between them. The CDR3 coding sequence is TGTGCCAGCAGTTCCGTCGGGGAGGCTGGAAACACCATATATTTT. This gives the protein CASSSVGEAGNTIYF.

The CDR3 DNA follows: TGCGCCAGCAGCTTGTCCCGCACATCCCTCAACACTGAAGCTTTCTTT. Translated, it gives CASSLSRTSLNTEAFF. V and J are TRBV5-1 and TRBJ1-1; D gene uncertain. V was shortened by 1 base and J by 2 bases, with 15 bases between the two germline ends. Germline CDR1 and CDR2: SGHRS and YFSETQ. The CDR3 has 16 residues.

This rearrangement joins TRBV5-5 to TRBJ1-6; 9 bases match TRBD1. Per germline, CDR1 SGHKS and CDR2 YYEKEE (reference sequence). CDR3 size: 17 residues. V was pared by 1 base and J by 6 bases, with 8 bases of the junction left unmatched. The DNA of the CDR3 is TGTGCCAGCAGCTTGTACCGGGACAGGGTTATTAATTCACCCCTCCACTTT. Amino acids: CASSLYRDRVINSPLHF.

This sequence joins TRBV18 and TRBJ2-7; weak D call: TRBD1 (5 bases). V shed 2 bases and J shed 7 bases, with 15 bases lying between them. Germline V lookup: CDR1 KGHSH, CDR2 LQKENI. This CDR3 is built from 14 residues. CDR3 residues: CASSPGWGAEEQYF. For the CDR3, the DNA is TGTGCCAGCTCACCAGGATGGGGCGCCGAGGAGCAGTACTTC. Combining the CDR3 with reference TRBV18 and TRBJ2-7 gives the whole variable domain NAGVMQNPRHLVRRRGQEARLRCSPMKGHSHVYWYRQLPEEGLKFMVYLQKENIIDESGMPKERFSAEFPKEGPSILRIQQVVRGDSAAYFCASSPGWGAEEQYFGPGTRLTVT.

The gene calls are TRBV19 and TRBJ1-6; weak D call: TRBD1 (6 bases). The CDR3 length is 17 residues. CDR1 LNHDA and CDR2 SQIVND come from the germline V gene (reference sequence). Trimming took off 7 bases at V and 2 bases at J, with 18 bases between the two ends. The CDR3 spells CASTPEGDSAYNSPLHF. CDR3 sequence (DNA): TGTGCCAGTACTCCCGAGGGGGATTCGGCCTATAATTCACCCCTCCACTTT.

The rearrangement uses TRBV30 and TRBJ1-6, with D possibly matching TRBD1 (5 bases). Germline CDR1 is GTSNPN and CDR2 is SVGIG (reference sequence). Trimming stripped 3 bases from V and 7 bases from J, with 10 bases between. The CDR3 loop spans 13 amino acids. Written as DNA, the CDR3 is TGTGCCTGGAGCCCTGACAGAAATTCACCCCTCCACTTT. Translating gives CAWSPDRNSPLHF.

The CDR3 DNA sequence: TGTGCCAGCAGCCCGACAGGTTCAAAACTGTTTTTT. Protein sequence: CASSPTGSKLFF. The chain has TRBV3-1 (or the pseudogene TRBV3-2) and TRBJ1-4; TRBD1 might be the D (6 bases). Germline CDR1 reads LGHDT; CDR2 reads YNNKEL (reference sequence). Trimming removed 4 bases at V and 10 bases at J, with 10 bases between. CDR3 size: 12 residues.